This TCR beta chain was sequenced during a study of T cells in Graves' hyperthyroidism and ophthalmopathy (dated by TCRdb to between 2018 and 2021). The study in broad terms: Peripheral blood samples were taken at the time of initial diagnosis, prior to any treatment. A discovery cohort of roughly 100 patients, 43 with Graves' ophthalmopathy and 57 with stable Graves' hyperthyroidism, was used to find distinguishing TCR V-J signatures. Whether ophthalmopathy could be predicted prospectively was tested in an independent validation cohort made up of roughly 19 hyperthyroidism patients plus 17 patients who later progressed to ophthalmopathy. The 100 discovery patients were randomly split 7:3 into training and test sets. Thyroid tissue and blood T-cell repertoires from six Graves' hyperthyroidism patients were also compared in the study. Following sampling, methimazole starting at 30 mg daily was given to hyperthyroidism patients, and high-dose intravenous methylprednisolone was given to ophthalmopathy patients. The paper describes TCR Vbeta CDR3 sequencing of around 140 peripheral blood samples, made up of 43 ophthalmopathy patients, approximately 73 hyperthyroidism patients and 17 progressor patients. Results and caveats for the whole study, not just this receptor: In validation, the model predicted progression to ophthalmopathy with about 71% sensitivity and around 72% specificity, a median of about 6 months before onset. Most expanded thyroid clonotypes (frequency above 0.001) were also found in blood, which suggests that blood repertoires may mirror thyroid immune responses. Sample size was not statistically predetermined, and blinding of investigators to group allocation was not performed. A 13 V-J signature model separated ophthalmopathy from stable hyperthyroidism, with 87.88% sensitivity and around 84% specificity in cross-validation and 80%/75% in testing.

Ophthalmopathy patients had moderately to severely active disease, Clinical Activity Score of at least 3, NOSPECS grade of at least 4, and duration under 3 months. Any patient with an uncontrolled infection, another autoimmune disease, pregnancy or lactation was excluded. Clinical symptoms, serum thyroxine and TRAb, thyroid ultrasound, and orbital computed tomography formed the basis for the diagnoses. PBMCs were isolated from 10 ml of fresh peripheral blood by Ficoll-Paque density gradient centrifugation. Trizol reagent was used to extract total RNA, and RNA quality was then checked on an Agilent 2100 Bioanalyzer. This clonotype was seen at least ten times. The antigen it binds to is not known. Base qualities are not at hand, and no much larger clone is one base apart. Amplification of TCR beta CDR3 regions was carried out from RNA transcripts. For the first round of RT-PCR on the TCR CDR3, the HTBI primer set was used together with the Qiagen OneStep RT-PCR kit. A second multiplex PCR round built the libraries, followed by size selection and purification. Libraries were sequenced paired-end with 100 bp reads on an Illumina HiSeq2000. On the authors' methods: SOAPnuke was used to process the raw data, with reads discarded if the reads contained adapters or uncalled bases, had a mean Phred below 15, or lacked an exact constant-primer or identifier match. COPE v1.2.5 was used to merge high-quality paired reads, and clonotypes were defined as unique nucleotide sequences. Clonotypes were aligned to IMGT TRBV, TRBD and TRBJ reference segments using MiTCR v1.1. The analysis was restricted to V-J combinations with a frequency above 0.0001, which together covered approximately 99% of the repertoires. A TCS score was defined as the ratio of F50 (clonal expansion) to E x V (chaos), with BLOSUM62-based TCRdist applied between CDR3 peptides within each V-J. Welch's t-statistics and random forest reduced roughly 500 V-J features to around 14, which were used in a naive Bayes classifier (R e1071). TCRdb trimmed public reads at Q25 via fastp, called clones via MiXCR and kept in-frame beta chains. Each entry merges the rows of one CDR3 protein and shows their most common DNA and genes. The V and J calls and clone size come from TCRdb's table, not from the authors' own analysis. This sample has about half a million distinct CDR3 sequences in its table, and around 15% of those were observed once. The ten biggest clones cover less than 30% of the sample.

This receptor was taken from a woman aged 25 to 39 with Graves' ophthalmopathy. Sequenced material: blood.

CDR3 protein: CASSSNRMARRGDTQYF. At the DNA level, the sequence is TGTGCCAGCAGCTCAAACCGGATGGCTAGAAGGGGGGATACGCAGTATTTT. This chain is built from TRBV7-8 and TRBJ2-3, with a tentative D gene TRBD1 over 6 matching bases. Cut back by 4 bases and 6 bases, the V and J ends lie 23 bases apart. The CDR3, from cysteine to phenylalanine, totals 17 residues. Only the CDR3 region is kept as DNA, spanning 51 bases read in frame from base 1. CDR1 SGHVS and CDR2 FQNEAQ were looked up in the germline V gene.